By share of the sample, the clone carrying this T cell receptor (beta chain) is large. Its matching antigen is unknown. Each library started from around 15 ng of total RNA using the QIAseq Immune Repertoire TCR panel. Via MiXCR, TCRdb re-called the reads, giving one row per CDR3 protein. The sample contains 300 to 500 distinct CDR3 sequences, around 10% of which appear only once. These data are taken from a study of circulating CD8 cells and anti-PD-1 response in melanoma. Study as a whole: Nivolumab was given intravenously at 3 mg/kg every 2 weeks.

Study-wide results and limits: DNEG was most diverse; TIGIT repertoires were least diverse. At M1, fewer than 7% of TRB clonotypes appeared in multiple subsets.

Four subsets defined by PD-1 and/or TIGIT were sorted from live CD3+CD8+TCRalphabeta+ cells. This CDR3 is 13 amino acids long. The germline V gene encodes CDR1 KGHDR and CDR2 SFDVKD. The ends were cut back, 1 base at V and 5 bases at J, with 7 bases in the middle. The chain recombines TRBV24-1 with TRBJ1-1; no clear D. The receptor's source is a human donor with melanoma. This sample comprised CD8+ T cells from PBMCs, obtained at baseline or after one month of anti-PD-1 therapy (not recorded which). The CDR3 loop is CATSDFPGTEAFF. CDR3 in DNA: TGTGCCACCAGTGATTTCCCGGGAACTGAAGCTTTCTTT.